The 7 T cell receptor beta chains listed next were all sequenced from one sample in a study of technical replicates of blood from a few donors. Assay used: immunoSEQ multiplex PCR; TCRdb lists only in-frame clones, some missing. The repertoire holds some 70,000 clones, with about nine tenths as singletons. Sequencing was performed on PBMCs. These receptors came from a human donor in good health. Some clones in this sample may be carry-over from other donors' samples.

The CDR3 loop reads CASSPRTGGPNEQYF. The CDR3 nucleotides read TGTGCCAGCAGCCCTAGGACAGGCGGGCCTAACGAGCAGTACTTC. The chain joins TRBV6-5 to TRBJ2-7; 7 nucleotides agree with TRBD1. This CDR3 has 15 amino acids. Germline assignment: CDR1 MNHEY and CDR2 SVGAGI. V dropped 6 bases and J dropped 5; count of bases not matched to a gene: 13.

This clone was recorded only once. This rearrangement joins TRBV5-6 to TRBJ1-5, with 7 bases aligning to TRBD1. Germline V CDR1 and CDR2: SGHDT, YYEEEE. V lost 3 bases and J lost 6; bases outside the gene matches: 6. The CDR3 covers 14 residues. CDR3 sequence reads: CASSSYRGRQPQHF. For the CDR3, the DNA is TGTGCCAGCAGCTCTTACAGGGGTCGTCAGCCCCAGCATTTT.

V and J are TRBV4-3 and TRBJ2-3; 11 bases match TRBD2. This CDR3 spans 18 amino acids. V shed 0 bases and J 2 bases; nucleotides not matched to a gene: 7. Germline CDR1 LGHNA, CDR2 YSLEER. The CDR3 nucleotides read TGCGCCAGCAGCCAAGATAACGTACTAGCGGGAGTCACAGATACGCAGTATTTT. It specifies CASSQDNVLAGVTDTQYF.

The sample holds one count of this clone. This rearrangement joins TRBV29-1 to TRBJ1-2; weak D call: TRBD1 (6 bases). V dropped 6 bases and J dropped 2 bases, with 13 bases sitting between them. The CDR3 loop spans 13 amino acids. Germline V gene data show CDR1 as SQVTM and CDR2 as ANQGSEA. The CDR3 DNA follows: TGCAGCGTCATGGTCGGACAGAACTATGGCTACACCTTC. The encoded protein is CSVMVGQNYGYTF.

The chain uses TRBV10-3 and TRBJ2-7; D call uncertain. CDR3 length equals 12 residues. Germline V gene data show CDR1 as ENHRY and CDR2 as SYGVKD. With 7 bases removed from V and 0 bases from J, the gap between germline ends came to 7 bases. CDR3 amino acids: CAIKTPSYEQYF. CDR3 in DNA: TGTGCCATCAAAACACCCTCCTACGAGCAGTACTTC.

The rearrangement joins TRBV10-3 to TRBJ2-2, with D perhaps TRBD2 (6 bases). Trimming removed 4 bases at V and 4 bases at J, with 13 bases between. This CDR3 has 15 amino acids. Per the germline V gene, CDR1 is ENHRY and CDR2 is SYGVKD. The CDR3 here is CAISAGREVTGELFF. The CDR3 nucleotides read TGTGCCATCAGTGCGGGCAGGGAGGTCACCGGGGAGCTGTTTTTT.

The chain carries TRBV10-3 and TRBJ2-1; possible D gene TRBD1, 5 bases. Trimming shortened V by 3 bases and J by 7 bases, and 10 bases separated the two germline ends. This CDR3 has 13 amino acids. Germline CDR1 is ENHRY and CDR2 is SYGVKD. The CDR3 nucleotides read TGTGCCATCAGTGATATGGGGCCGAATGAGCAGTTCTTC. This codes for CAISDMGPNEQFF.